The 11 T cell receptor beta chains reported below all come from one sample, sequenced in a study of T-cell memory formation after mild COVID-19. MiXCR, applied by TCRdb to the 5' RACE reads, yields one record per CDR3 protein. The table lists roughly 86,000 distinct CDR3 sequences, approximately 13% of them singletons, with roughly a quarter in the top ten. Sequencing was carried out using PBMCs or a T cell subset sorted from them (not recorded which). These receptors came from an adult woman who had mild COVID-19 (a few samples of this study predate the infection). Cell type and time point are not known.

This chain links TRBV2 with TRBJ2-7; TRBD2 is a possible D gene (5 bases). Germline V gives CDR1 SNHLY, CDR2 FYNNEI. The CDR3 loop spans 13 amino acids. V dropped 1 base and J dropped 2 bases, with 6 bases sitting between them. This CDR3 reads CASSEVGTYEQYF. The CDR3 DNA is TGTGCCAGCAGTGAAGTCGGGACCTACGAGCAGTACTTC.

This clonotype was picked up a small number of times. This chain joins TRBV20-1 and TRBJ1-4; D is uncertain. Germline lookup yields CDR1 DFQATT and CDR2 SNEGSKA (reference sequence). Trimming removed 0 bases at V and 8 bases at J, with 16 bases between. The length of the CDR3 is 15 residues. The CDR3 region is CSARDTHGPWEKLFF. The CDR3 nucleotides are TGCAGTGCTAGAGATACTCACGGGCCTTGGGAAAAACTGTTTTTT.

This clonotype was counted a few times. The chain links TRBV6-5 to TRBJ1-3; TRBD1 matches 7 bases. Germline CDR1 MNHEY, CDR2 SVGAGI. This CDR3 spans 16 amino acids. After removal of 0 bases from V and 1 base from J, the junction contained 3 bases not matched to a gene. CDR3 in amino acids: CASSYSRGVSGNTIYF. The CDR3 region has the DNA TGTGCCAGCAGTTACTCCAGGGGGGTATCTGGAAACACCATATATTTT.

V gene TRBV5-1 combines with J gene TRBJ2-1, with a weak D call TRBD2 (6 bases). Germline CDR1 is SGHRS and CDR2 is YFSETQ. This CDR3 has 15 residues. The V end lost 4 bases, the J end lost 12 bases, and 23 bases lay between the germline ends. The DNA of the CDR3 is TGCGCCAGCAGCCGGGACGAGACTAGGTTTCTGGGGCAGTTCTTC. Its protein product is CASSRDETRFLGQFF.

This clonotype was seen more than once but under ten times. CDR3 sequence (DNA): TGTGCCAGCAGTTTATCGCCCCTCTACTACGAGCAGTACTTC. Protein sequence: CASSLSPLYYEQYF. This chain uses TRBV27 with TRBJ2-7; D unclear. V was trimmed by 0 bases and J by 3 bases, leaving 9 bases between them. This CDR3 is 14 amino acids long. Germline V lookup: CDR1 MNHEY, CDR2 SMNVEV (reference sequence).

This clonotype was detected ten times or more. V is TRBV4-1 and J is TRBJ2-5; D uncertain. Germline V gene sequence: CDR1 MGHRA, CDR2 YSYEKL. There are 12 residues in the CDR3. V lost 1 base to trimming and J lost 4 bases, with 4 bases between them. The CDR3 nucleotides are TGCGCCAGCAGCCAAGGGAGAGAGACCCAGTACTTC. Translation gives CASSQGRETQYF.

This clonotype was picked up many times. This chain joins TRBV7-6 and TRBJ2-7; TRBD2 might be the D (6 bases). CDR1 and CDR2 (germline): SGHVS, FNYEAQ. Trimming pared 5 bases from V and 0 bases from J, leaving 11 bases between. The CDR3 loop spans 14 amino acids. The CDR3 bases are TGTGCCAGCAGCCAGACGGACTACTCCTACGAGCAGTACTTC. It specifies CASSQTDYSYEQYF.

This clonotype was detected a few times. CDR3 sequence (DNA): TGTGCCAGCAGTTTCGTGGTGCGGGACTACCACACCGGGGAGCTGTTTTTT. It is translated as CASSFVVRDYHTGELFF. This rearrangement joins TRBV12-3 or TRBV12-4 to TRBJ2-2; 7 bases agree with TRBD2. The CDR3 length is 17 residues. Trimming removed 3 bases from V and 3 bases from J; junction bases left unmatched: 10.

This chain uses TRBV9 with TRBJ1-2; no clear D gene. Germline CDR1 reads SGDLS; CDR2 reads YYNGEE. V was cut by 3 bases and J by 8 bases, with 23 bases left in between. This CDR3 comprises 16 residues. CDR3 in amino acids: CASSANILLDVLGYTF. CDR3 DNA sequence: TGTGCCAGCAGCGCAAATATCTTACTGGACGTTCTGGGCTACACCTTC. The full variable domain, its missing parts supplied by reference TRBV9 and TRBJ1-2, is DSGVTQTPKHLITATGQRVTLRCSPRSGDLSVYWYQQSLDQGLQFLIQYYNGEERAKGNILERFSAQQFPDLHSELNLSSLELGDSALYFCASSANILLDVLGYTFGSGTRLTVV.

The table lists this clonotype with many counts. This chain joins TRBV4-1 and TRBJ2-7, with TRBD1 matching 8 bases. V shed 4 bases and J 7 bases; nucleotides not matched to a gene: 12. Per the germline V gene, CDR1 is MGHRA and CDR2 is YSYEKL. This CDR3 comprises 15 residues. The chain's CDR3 is CASSLSGTGVGEQYF. The CDR3 coding sequence is TGCGCCAGCAGCCTCTCCGGGACAGGAGTTGGGGAGCAGTACTTC.

The V gene is TRBV6-5, the J gene TRBJ2-5, with TRBD1 identical over 9 bases. This CDR3 is built from 16 residues. Germline V gives CDR1 MNHEY, CDR2 SVGAGI. The trim removed 5 bases at V and 2 bases at J, leaving 9 bases unmatched. The CDR3 DNA reads TGTGCCAGCAGTGGATCCGGGACAGGGCATCAAGAGACCCAGTACTTC. It is translated as CASSGSGTGHQETQYF.